This is a list of T cell receptor beta chains from one sample in a study of cytomegalovirus exposure and HLA in healthy donors. Libraries were prepared by immunoSEQ multiplex PCR; TCRdb keeps only in-frame clonotypes and omits some of them. The data hold about 160,000 clones, with roughly 84% observed a single time. The sequenced material came from PBMCs. The receptors come from a male donor in good health and CMV-seronegative. Both conserved end residues are part of each CDR3. Each record gives: D gene, J gene, CDR3 length, V gene, clone size, CDR3 protein, CDR3 DNA. A D gene is named only where the DNA matches it firmly. The size of a clone is reported for some rows only, either as once, few or many, or as a class for expanded clones.

d_call: TRBD2; j_call: TRBJ2-2; cdr3_length: 19; v_call: TRBV19; clone_size: NA; cdr3_aa: CASSRLAGGPPPNTGELFF; cdr3_nt: TGTGCCAGTAGTAGACTAGCGGGGGGGCCTCCTCCGAACACCGGGGAGCTGTTTTTT
d_call: TRBD1; j_call: TRBJ1-5; cdr3_length: 13; v_call: TRBV28; clone_size: NA; cdr3_aa: CAGRGPSNQPQHF; cdr3_nt: TGTGCCGGCAGGGGGCCTAGCAATCAGCCCCAGCATTTT
d_call: TRBD1; j_call: TRBJ2-7; cdr3_length: 15; v_call: TRBV14; clone_size: NA; cdr3_aa: CASSPRQGPSYEQYF; cdr3_nt: TGTGCCAGCAGCCCCCGACAGGGTCCCTCCTACGAGCAGTACTTC
d_call: TRBD1; j_call: TRBJ1-5; cdr3_length: 16; v_call: TRBV5-1; clone_size: few; cdr3_aa: CASSPGQGAWSQPQHF; cdr3_nt: TGCGCCAGCAGCCCGGGACAGGGGGCTTGGAGTCAGCCCCAGCATTTT
d_call: NA; j_call: TRBJ1-5; cdr3_length: 16; v_call: TRBV9; clone_size: NA; cdr3_aa: CASSVGSGMDNQPQHF; cdr3_nt: TGTGCCAGCAGCGTAGGGTCGGGGATGGACAATCAGCCCCAGCATTTT
d_call: TRBD1; j_call: TRBJ1-5; cdr3_length: 15; v_call: TRBV2; clone_size: NA; cdr3_aa: CASSEGQGAYQPQHF; cdr3_nt: TGTGCCAGCAGTGAAGGGCAGGGGGCGTATCAGCCCCAGCATTTT
d_call: NA; j_call: TRBJ1-2; cdr3_length: 15; v_call: TRBV7-2; clone_size: NA; cdr3_aa: CASSPRVQVVGGYTF; cdr3_nt: TGTGCCAGCAGCCCCCGAGTACAGGTTGTCGGTGGCTACACCTTC
d_call: NA; j_call: TRBJ1-2; cdr3_length: 13; v_call: TRBV2; clone_size: NA; cdr3_aa: CASQLDRNYGYTF; cdr3_nt: TGTGCCAGCCAGCTGGACAGAAACTATGGCTACACCTTC
d_call: TRBD2; j_call: TRBJ2-3; cdr3_length: 12; v_call: TRBV5-4; clone_size: NA; cdr3_aa: CASSSPGGTQYF; cdr3_nt: TGTGCCAGCAGCTCCCCGGGAGGTACGCAGTATTTT
d_call: NA; j_call: TRBJ2-7; cdr3_length: 15; v_call: TRBV19; clone_size: NA; cdr3_aa: CASARTGMSSYEQYF; cdr3_nt: TGTGCCAGTGCTAGAACAGGGATGAGCTCCTACGAGCAGTACTTC
d_call: NA; j_call: TRBJ1-2; cdr3_length: 11; v_call: TRBV4-1; clone_size: NA; cdr3_aa: CASSQSGSWTF; cdr3_nt: TGCGCCAGCAGCCAATCAGGTAGTTGGACCTTC
d_call: TRBD2; j_call: TRBJ2-5; cdr3_length: 14; v_call: TRBV9; clone_size: NA; cdr3_aa: CASSVGLAEETQYF; cdr3_nt: TGTGCCAGCAGCGTAGGACTAGCGGAAGAGACCCAGTACTTC
d_call: NA; j_call: TRBJ2-4; cdr3_length: 15; v_call: TRBV7-9; clone_size: NA; cdr3_aa: CASSFLAVAKNIQYF; cdr3_nt: TGTGCCAGCAGCTTCTTGGCAGTAGCCAAAAACATTCAGTACTTC
d_call: TRBD1; j_call: TRBJ2-1; cdr3_length: 15; v_call: TRBV7-9; clone_size: NA; cdr3_aa: CASSSTGGSYNEQFF; cdr3_nt: TGTGCCAGCAGCTCGACAGGGGGCTCCTACAATGAGCAGTTCTTC
d_call: TRBD1; j_call: TRBJ2-2; cdr3_length: 14; v_call: TRBV28; clone_size: NA; cdr3_aa: CASLVTGGTGELFF; cdr3_nt: TGTGCCAGCCTTGTGACAGGGGGCACCGGGGAGCTGTTTTTT
d_call: TRBD1; j_call: TRBJ1-2; cdr3_length: 14; v_call: TRBV7-8; clone_size: NA; cdr3_aa: CASSLATGNYGYTF; cdr3_nt: TGTGCCAGCAGCTTAGCGACAGGGAACTATGGCTACACCTTC
d_call: TRBD1; j_call: TRBJ2-7; cdr3_length: 16; v_call: TRBV5-4; clone_size: NA; cdr3_aa: CASSLGAGQGAYEQYF; cdr3_nt: TGTGCCAGCAGCTTGGGCGCCGGACAGGGGGCTTACGAGCAGTACTTC
d_call: NA; j_call: TRBJ1-4; cdr3_length: 14; v_call: TRBV27; clone_size: NA; cdr3_aa: CASSSRQTNEKLFF; cdr3_nt: TGTGCCAGCAGTTCCAGACAGACGAATGAAAAACTGTTTTTT
d_call: TRBD2; j_call: TRBJ2-2; cdr3_length: 17; v_call: TRBV5-1; clone_size: NA; cdr3_aa: CASSTRLAGGNTGELFF; cdr3_nt: TGCGCCAGCAGCACGAGACTAGCGGGGGGGAACACCGGGGAGCTGTTTTTT
d_call: TRBD1; j_call: TRBJ2-7; cdr3_length: 13; v_call: TRBV11-2; clone_size: NA; cdr3_aa: CASSYGQGDEQYF; cdr3_nt: TGTGCCAGCAGCTACGGACAGGGTGACGAGCAGTACTTC
d_call: TRBD2; j_call: TRBJ2-1; cdr3_length: 15; v_call: TRBV9; clone_size: NA; cdr3_aa: CASSVTGGGYNEQFF; cdr3_nt: TGTGCCAGCAGCGTAACTGGCGGGGGGTACAATGAGCAGTTCTTC
d_call: TRBD2; j_call: TRBJ2-7; cdr3_length: 15; v_call: TRBV6-5; clone_size: NA; cdr3_aa: CASSYLTGGVYEQYF; cdr3_nt: TGTGCCAGCAGTTACTTAACTGGGGGGGTTTACGAGCAGTACTTC
d_call: NA; j_call: TRBJ2-1; cdr3_length: 13; v_call: TRBV13; clone_size: NA; cdr3_aa: CASSLARGGEQFF; cdr3_nt: TGTGCCAGCAGCTTGGCGAGGGGGGGCGAGCAGTTCTTC
d_call: NA; j_call: TRBJ2-2; cdr3_length: 13; v_call: TRBV2; clone_size: NA; cdr3_aa: CASSGANTGELFF; cdr3_nt: TGTGCCAGCAGTGGCGCGAACACCGGGGAGCTGTTTTTT
d_call: NA; j_call: TRBJ2-1; cdr3_length: 17; v_call: TRBV6-4; clone_size: NA; cdr3_aa: CVSSAIPGGLLNNEQFF; cdr3_nt: TGTGTCAGCAGTGCGATCCCTGGGGGCCTTCTGAACAATGAGCAGTTCTTC
d_call: NA; j_call: TRBJ1-1; cdr3_length: 15; v_call: TRBV27; clone_size: NA; cdr3_aa: CASSSLSRVNTEAFF; cdr3_nt: TGTGCCAGCAGTTCACTCTCCAGGGTGAACACTGAAGCTTTCTTT